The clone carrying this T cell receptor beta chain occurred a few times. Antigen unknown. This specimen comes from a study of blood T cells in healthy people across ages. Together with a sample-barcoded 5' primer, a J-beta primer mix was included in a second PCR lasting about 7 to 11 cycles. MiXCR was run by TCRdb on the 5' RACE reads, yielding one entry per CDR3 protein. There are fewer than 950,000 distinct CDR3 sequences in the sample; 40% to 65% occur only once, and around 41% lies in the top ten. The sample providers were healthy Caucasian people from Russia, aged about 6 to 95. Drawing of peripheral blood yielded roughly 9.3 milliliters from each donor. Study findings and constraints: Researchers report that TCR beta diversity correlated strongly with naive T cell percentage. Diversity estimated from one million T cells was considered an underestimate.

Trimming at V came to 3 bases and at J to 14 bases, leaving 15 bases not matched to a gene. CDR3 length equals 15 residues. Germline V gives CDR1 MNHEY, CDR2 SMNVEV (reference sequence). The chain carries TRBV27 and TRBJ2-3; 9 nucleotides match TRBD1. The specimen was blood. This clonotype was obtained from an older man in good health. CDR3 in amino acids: CASSFTGGGHRYAYF. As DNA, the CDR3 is TGTGCCAGCAGTTTCACAGGGGGCGGGCACAGATACGCGTATTTT.